The 25 T cell receptor beta chains below come from one sample, sequenced in a study of blood T cell repertoires in COVID-19. Profiling relied on immunoSEQ multiplex PCR, and the TCRdb table lists in-frame clones only, not all of them. Counted here are under 250,000 clones, nearly 90% occurring once; the ten biggest clones make up 18%. The sample consisted of peripheral blood. These receptors all come from a man in his fifties with COVID-19, enrolled during active disease.

V is TRBV3-1 (or the pseudogene TRBV3-2) and J is TRBJ2-3; D perhaps matches TRBD1 (6 bases). The germline V gene encodes CDR1 LGHDT and CDR2 YNNKEL (reference sequence). This CDR3 is 15 amino acids long. With 0 bases removed from V and 2 bases from J, the gap between germline ends came to 9 bases. The CDR3 reads CASSQDLGATDTQYF. Written as DNA, the CDR3 is TGTGCCAGCAGCCAAGATCTGGGGGCCACAGATACGCAGTATTTT.

The table lists this clone with a count of one. The gene calls are TRBV7-8 and TRBJ1-6; D uncertain. The length of the CDR3 is 17 residues. The ends were cut back, 1 base at V and 8 bases at J, with 18 bases in the middle. Germline V lookup: CDR1 SGHVS, CDR2 FQNEAQ. This CDR3 reads CASSLGSHGVADSPLHF. The CDR3 nucleotides are TGTGCCAGCAGCTTAGGCTCTCACGGGGTGGCTGATTCACCCCTCCACTTT.

This chain uses TRBV15 with TRBJ1-1; D is unresolved. V was shortened by 1 base and J by 3 bases, with 9 bases between the two germline ends. This CDR3 spans 14 amino acids. Germline V CDR1 and CDR2: LNHNV, YYDKDF (reference sequence). The CDR3, as DNA: TGTGCCACCAGCAGAGTGTACGCGGACACTGAAGCTTTCTTT. This encodes CATSRVYADTEAFF. The whole variable domain, remainder taken from reference TRBV15 and TRBJ1-1, is DAMVIQNPRYQVTQFGKPVTLSCSQTLNHNVMYWYQQKSSQAPKLLFHYYDKDFNNEADTPDNFQSRRPNTSFCFLDIRSPGLGDTAMYLCATSRVYADTEAFFGQGTRLTVV.

This clone was recorded once. The chain is built from TRBV19 and TRBJ2-3; 7 nucleotides match TRBD2. Germline V lookup: CDR1 LNHDA, CDR2 SQIVND (reference sequence). V gave up 4 bases and J gave up 4 bases; unmatched junction bases: 8. This CDR3 has 15 amino acids. Here the CDR3 reads CASSTGTGGSDTQYF. The CDR3 nucleotides read TGTGCCAGTAGTACCGGGACGGGAGGTTCAGATACGCAGTATTTT.

The V and J genes are TRBV5-4 and TRBJ2-3, with TRBD2 identical over 9 bases. The V and J ends lost 3 bases and 4 bases, in that order; junction bases with no gene match: 3. The CDR3 contains 14 residues. The germline CDR1 and CDR2 sequences are SGHNT and YYREEE (reference sequence). The CDR3, as DNA: TGTGCCAGCAGCTCGGGACTAGCAGCAGATACGCAGTATTTT. Its translation: CASSSGLAADTQYF.

The CDR3 DNA sequence: TGTGCCAGCAGTTACGTCAGCGGGAGTCTATCCTACGAGCAGTACTTC. Amino acid sequence: CASSYVSGSLSYEQYF. This rearrangement joins TRBV6-6 to TRBJ2-7, with TRBD2 matching 8 bases. Germline-derived CDR1 and CDR2 are MNHNY and SVGAGI (reference sequence). The CDR3 has 16 residues. V was pared by 2 bases and J by 1 base, with 7 bases of the junction left unmatched.

The chain combines TRBV5-1 with TRBJ1-4; a possible D gene is TRBD1 (5 bases). Trimming pared 4 bases from V and 7 bases from J, leaving 14 bases between. Germline V gene data show CDR1 as SGHRS and CDR2 as YFSETQ. CDR3 length: 14 residues. CDR3 loop: CASSAEGALEKLFF. The CDR3 DNA reads TGCGCCAGCAGCGCAGAAGGGGCGCTTGAAAAACTGTTTTTT.

This clone showed up just once. The chain is built from TRBV12-3 or TRBV12-4 and TRBJ2-7; 7 positions agree with TRBD1. Trimming cost V 4 bases and J 4 bases; bases outside gene matches: 4. The CDR3 consists of 13 residues. The CDR3 reads CASSSPGGYEQYF. CDR3 DNA: TGTGCCAGCAGTTCCCCAGGGGGTTACGAGCAGTACTTC.

The chain couples TRBV6-5 to TRBJ1-6, with a possible D match to TRBD1 (5 bases). CDR3 length: 14 amino acids. Trimming pared 7 bases from V and 12 bases from J, leaving 19 bases between. Germline V gene data show CDR1 as MNHEY and CDR2 as SVGAGI. The CDR3 reads CASMVLGQGGPLHF. DNA of the CDR3: TGTGCCAGCATGGTGTTAGGGCAGGGTGGACCCCTCCACTTT.

The V gene is TRBV7-2, the J gene TRBJ2-1; weak D call: TRBD1 (6 bases). The CDR3 totals 16 residues. Trimming took 0 bases from V and 8 from J, leaving 17 bases between them. CDR1 is SGHTA and CDR2 is FQGNSA in the germline V gene. For the CDR3, the DNA is TGTGCCAGCAGCTTAGCGGGGGACATAAGGGGCGATGAGCAGTTCTTC. Translation gives CASSLAGDIRGDEQFF.

The chain recombines TRBV6-6 with TRBJ2-5; the D is unclear. The CDR3 consists of 13 residues. V was shortened by 6 bases and J by 5 bases, with 13 bases between the two germline ends. Germline V gene lookup returns CDR1 MNHNY and CDR2 SVGAGI (reference sequence). CDR3 nucleotide sequence: TGTGCCAGCAGGGTGTCTCTCGGGGAGACCCAGTACTTC. Amino acids: CASRVSLGETQYF.

This chain links TRBV7-2 with TRBJ2-7; 8 bases line up with TRBD1. The V gene end was trimmed by 4 bases and the J gene end by 3 bases; junction bases not matched to a gene: 5. Germline V gene lookup returns CDR1 SGHTA and CDR2 FQGNSA. The CDR3 has 14 amino acids. The CDR3 nucleotides are TGTGCCAGCAGCTCGACAGGGGTAGTCTACGAGCAGTACTTC. Amino acid sequence: CASSSTGVVYEQYF. The full variable domain, its missing parts supplied by reference TRBV7-2 and TRBJ2-7, is GAGVSQSPSNKVTEKGKDVELRCDPISGHTALYWYRQSLGQGLEFLIYFQGNSAPDKSGLPSDRFSAERTGGSVSTLTIQRTQQEDSAVYLCASSSTGVVYEQYFGPGTRLTVT.

This chain links TRBV5-4 with TRBJ2-3, with 8 bases aligning to TRBD2. This CDR3 comprises 17 residues. V trimming: 0 bases; J trimming: 3 bases; junction bases outside the gene matches: 9. Per the germline V gene, CDR1 is SGHNT and CDR2 is YYREEE (reference sequence). CDR3 nucleotides: TGTGCCAGCAGCTTGGAGGTGAGCGGGAGAGGAACAGATACGCAGTATTTT. This gives the protein CASSLEVSGRGTDTQYF.

The V and J genes are TRBV15 and TRBJ2-3; D might be TRBD1 (6 bases). CDR1 is LNHNV and CDR2 is YYDKDF in the germline V gene (reference sequence). CDR3 size: 12 residues. Trimming removed 6 bases at V and 4 bases at J, with 8 bases between. The CDR3 spells CATRDRSDTQYF. CDR3 bases: TGTGCCACCAGAGACAGGTCAGATACGCAGTATTTT.

This chain links TRBV27 with TRBJ1-5; 10 bases are shared with TRBD1. The trim removed 4 bases at V and 5 bases at J, leaving 5 bases unmatched. This CDR3 spans 15 amino acids. The germline gives CDR1 MNHEY, CDR2 SMNVEV (reference sequence). The CDR3 coding sequence is TGTGCCAGCAGTTCCTTGACAGGGGGCTATCAGCCCCAGCATTTT. Translated, it gives CASSSLTGGYQPQHF.

This clone has a single count. This sequence joins TRBV7-9 and TRBJ2-1; 10 nucleotides agree with TRBD2. The CDR3 covers 16 residues. Trimming cost V 3 bases and J 8 bases; bases outside gene matches: 10. Germline V gives CDR1 SEHNR, CDR2 FQNEAQ (reference sequence). Written as DNA, the CDR3 is TGTGCCAGCAGCTTTACACCGGGACTAGCGCTCGATGAGCAGTTCTTC. This sequence encodes CASSFTPGLALDEQFF.

This clone is deemed medium-sized (0.01 to 0.1%). J is TRBJ2-7 and V is TRBV5-8; D is unclear. This CDR3 has 12 amino acids. The germline V gene encodes CDR1 SGHTS and CDR2 YDEGEE. Trimming pared 0 bases from V and 5 bases from J, leaving 6 bases between. CDR3 DNA: TGTGCCAGCAGCTTGGGTGGCCACGAGCAGTACTTC. This encodes CASSLGGHEQYF.

The chain uses TRBV20-1 and TRBJ1-2; no definite D call. CDR1 is DFQATT and CDR2 is SNEGSKA in the germline V gene (reference sequence). V dropped 7 bases and J dropped 8 bases, with 5 bases sitting between them. The CDR3 extends over 8 amino acids. This CDR3 reads CSVMGYTF. DNA of the CDR3: TGCAGTGTAATGGGCTACACCTTC.

This chain connects TRBV5-4 to TRBJ1-2; D gene unclear. Germline V lookup: CDR1 SGHNT, CDR2 YYREEE (reference sequence). The CDR3 sequence is 12 residues long. Trimming removed 0 bases at V and 4 bases at J, with 4 bases between. CDR3 nucleotide sequence: TGTGCCAGCAGCTTGGCAGGCTATGGCTACACCTTC. Translated, it gives CASSLAGYGYTF.

J is TRBJ2-2 and V is TRBV7-2, with 9 bases identical to TRBD1. The CDR3 is 15 amino acids. V gave up 5 bases and J gave up 5 bases; unmatched junction bases: 6. Germline CDR1 is SGHTA and CDR2 is FQGNSA. This CDR3 is CASSQSGQGTGELFF. CDR3 sequence (DNA): TGTGCCAGCAGCCAATCGGGACAGGGAACCGGGGAGCTGTTTTTT.

J is TRBJ2-4 and V is TRBV20-1, with 7 bases that match TRBD1. This CDR3 is built from 16 residues. The germline gives CDR1 DFQATT, CDR2 SNEGSKA (reference sequence). Trimming removed 3 bases from V and 9 bases from J; junction bases left unmatched: 17. The DNA of the CDR3 is TGCAGTGCTAGTTTAATCCACAGGGGCGCGTCAGGCATTCAGTACTTC. Amino acids: CSASLIHRGASGIQYF.

The DNA of the CDR3 is TGTGCCAGCAGACCCGGGACAGGAACCTACGAGCAGTACTTC. Amino acids: CASRPGTGTYEQYF. The rearrangement joins TRBV27 to TRBJ2-7, with 8 bases matching TRBD1. V lost 6 bases and J lost 2; bases outside the gene matches: 6. The CDR3 is 14 residues long. Per germline, CDR1 MNHEY and CDR2 SMNVEV (reference sequence).

The chain links TRBV9 to TRBJ2-7; TRBD1 aligns across 9 bases. The CDR3 spans 14 residues. Germline values: CDR1 SGDLS, CDR2 YYNGEE. V lost 2 bases and J lost 2; bases outside the gene matches: 2. CDR3 residues: CASSVGQGPYEQYF. The DNA for the CDR3 is TGTGCCAGCAGCGTTGGACAGGGGCCCTACGAGCAGTACTTC.

V is TRBV4-1 and J is TRBJ2-2; 9 nucleotides agree with TRBD2. Trimming took 1 base from V and 5 from J; bases not matched to a gene: 8. Germline V gene data show CDR1 as MGHRA and CDR2 as YSYEKL. This CDR3 has 17 amino acids. The CDR3 DNA reads TGCGCCAGCAGCCAAGTTCGGCGGGGGGGCCGGACCGGGGAGCTGTTTTTT. Protein product: CASSQVRRGGRTGELFF.

J is TRBJ1-1 and V is TRBV27, with D tentatively TRBD1 (6 bases). CDR3 length: 14 residues. In germline, CDR1 is MNHEY, CDR2 SMNVEV (reference sequence). V lost 0 bases to trimming and J lost 5 bases, with 10 bases between them. The CDR3 coding sequence is TGTGCCAGCAGTTTATCTCAGGGGTGGACTGAAGCTTTCTTT. Amino acid sequence: CASSLSQGWTEAFF.